This T cell receptor (beta chain) originates from a study of T cells in Graves' hyperthyroidism and ophthalmopathy. As for the study in general: Initial diagnosis, before any treatment, was when peripheral blood was collected. Findings and caveats of the study: A model of 13 V-J pairs discriminated ophthalmopathy from stable hyperthyroidism.

CDR1 and CDR2 (germline): DFQATT, SNEGSKA (reference sequence). This CDR3 region has 13 residues. Unmatched junction bases numbered 9, after V lost 6 bases and J lost 5 bases. In its sample, this clonotype was seen many times. Its antigen remains unidentified. From RNA transcripts, TCR beta CDR3 regions were amplified. The HTBI set primed first-round TCR CDR3 RT-PCR. Via MiXCR, TCRdb re-called the multiplex PCR reads, giving one row per CDR3 protein. Of nearly 600,000 distinct CDR3 sequences in the sample, 11% to 15% were seen once. Material for sequencing was blood. The rearrangement links TRBV20-1 to TRBJ2-7, with 8 bases matching TRBD2. The clonotype comes from a woman aged 18-29 years with Graves' ophthalmopathy. CDR3 sequence: CSARGLVSDEQYF. CDR3 nucleotides: TGCAGTGCCCGGGGACTAGTTAGCGACGAGCAGTACTTC.